The sequence of this T cell receptor beta chain was determined in a study of blood T cell repertoires in COVID-19. Study-level background: Specimens from acute and convalescent COVID-19 originated in the United States, Italy and Spain.

The CDR3 is made up of 13 amino acids. V lost 2 bases and J 2 bases, leaving 6 bases between the germline ends. Germline V gene lookup returns CDR1 SNHLY and CDR2 FYNNEI. Profiled with immunoSEQ multiplex PCR; TCRdb holds only in-frame clones, not every one. The sample includes some 150,000 clones, more than 80% of them seen just once. The chain uses TRBV2 and TRBJ1-2, with D possibly being TRBD1 (5 bases). The sequencing sample was made of peripheral blood. The TCR originated in a middle-aged woman with acute or convalescent COVID-19. The CDR3 nucleotides read TGTGCCAGCAGTGAATCAGGGAACTATGGCTACACCTTC. Encoded protein: CASSESGNYGYTF.